Listed below are T cell receptor beta chains from one sample, sequenced in a study of cytomegalovirus exposure and HLA in healthy donors. Measured with immunoSEQ multiplex PCR; TCRdb has only the in-frame clones, and not every one. The data show approximately 110,000 clones, with 73% seen just once and over 3.5% held by the top ten. Sequencing was done on a sample of PBMCs. Receptors were obtained from a woman aged 40-49 years in good health and CMV-seronegative. CDR3s include the opening cysteine and the closing phenylalanine or tryptophan. D genes are given only for firm matches. Part of the rows lack a size; the others show once, few, many or a class for expanded clones.

V gene	D gene	clone size	J gene	CDR3 DNA	CDR3 protein
TRBV5-4	.	.	TRBJ2-7	TGTGCCAGCAGCGCTTCACGGACAGCTCAGGGGGAGCAGTACTTC	CASSASRTAQGEQYF
TRBV10-3	TRBD1	.	TRBJ2-7	TGTGCCATCAGGGACCCGACGGACAGGCCCTACGAGCAGTACTTC	CAIRDPTDRPYEQYF
TRBV2	TRBD2	.	TRBJ2-1	TGTGCCAGCAGTGAAACTAGCGGGGTCAATGAGCAGTTCTTC	CASSETSGVNEQFF
TRBV7-9	.	.	TRBJ2-3	TGTGCCAGCAGCGCTCAATCGGGGGTTGCAGATACGCAGTATTTT	CASSAQSGVADTQYF
TRBV7-8	.	.	TRBJ1-1	TGTGCCAGCAGCTTAGCGCTGAGGGGGGGCACTGAAGCTTTCTTT	CASSLALRGGTEAFF
TRBV2	.	.	TRBJ2-7	TGTGCCAGCAGTGTACAGGGTCCCCTCTACGAGCAGTACTTC	CASSVQGPLYEQYF
TRBV5-4	.	.	TRBJ1-2	TGTGCCAGCAGTTTACAGGGTAACTATGGCTACACCTTC	CASSLQGNYGYTF
TRBV28	.	.	TRBJ2-7	TGTGCCAGCACCTACGGGCGGGGCGAGCAGTACTTC	CASTYGRGEQYF
TRBV27	TRBD1	.	TRBJ1-2	TGTGCCAGCAGTTTCCTACAAACAGGGGGCAACTATGGCTACACCTTC	CASSFLQTGGNYGYTF
TRBV2	.	.	TRBJ1-1	TGTGCCAGCAGGGAACAAAACACTGAAGCTTTCTTT	CASREQNTEAFF
TRBV9	.	once	TRBJ1-4	TGTGCCAGCAGCGTAGCGGGGTATCCTAATGAAAAACTGTTTTTT	CASSVAGYPNEKLFF
TRBV7-2	.	few	TRBJ1-1	TGTGCCAGCAGCTTAGGAGCTAAACCCACTGAAGCTTTCTTT	CASSLGAKPTEAFF
TRBV29-1	TRBD2	.	TRBJ2-1	TGCAGCGTTGTTCGAGAGGTTGGGGGGAGGGGATCCTACAATGAGCAGTTCTTC	CSVVREVGGRGSYNEQFF
TRBV7-2	.	few	TRBJ1-5	TGTGCCAGCAGCTCCAGTGAGGATAGCAATCAGCCCCAGCATTTT	CASSSSEDSNQPQHF
TRBV7-2	.	.	TRBJ2-6	TGTGCCAGCAGCTTAGCCGCAGGGGCCGGGGCCAACGTCCTGACTTTC	CASSLAAGAGANVLTF
TRBV5-5	TRBD2	few	TRBJ2-1	TGTGCCAGCAGCCGACTAGCCACCAATGAGCAGTTCTTC	CASSRLATNEQFF
TRBV7-8	.	.	TRBJ2-7	TGTGCCAGCAGCCCCCAAAACAGGGGGGGATCCTACGAGCAGTACTTC	CASSPQNRGGSYEQYF
TRBV7-9	.	.	TRBJ2-1	TGTGCCAGCAGCTTACGGGGTAGCTCCTACAATGAGCAGTTCTTC	CASSLRGSSYNEQFF
TRBV7-2	.	.	TRBJ2-2	TGTGCCAGCAGGGCCGGGGGAGCGAAAGTGTCCGGGGAGCTGTTTTTT	CASRAGGAKVSGELFF
TRBV6-5	.	.	TRBJ1-2	TGTGCCAGCAGTTATCGCGGGGGCGAAATCTATGGCTACACCTTC	CASSYRGGEIYGYTF
TRBV28	TRBD2	once	TRBJ2-2	TGTGCCAGCGAGGATTGGAGCGGGAGTGGGGCCGGGGAGCTGTTTTTT	CASEDWSGSGAGELFF
TRBV5-1	.	.	TRBJ2-3	TGCGCCAGCAGCCCTGCGGGGCCGGATACGCAGTATTTT	CASSPAGPDTQYF
TRBV4-2	.	.	TRBJ2-7	TGTGCCAGCAGCCAAGATCTTGGTAGCTCCTACGAGCAGTACTTC	CASSQDLGSSYEQYF
TRBV5-1	TRBD1	.	TRBJ2-5	TGCGCCAGCAGCTTGGCCGGGACAGAAGGACAAGAGACCCAGTACTTC	CASSLAGTEGQETQYF
TRBV5-1	.	.	TRBJ1-2	TGCGCCAGCAGCAGGGGTGTGGTAGGGGCCGGCTATGGCTACACCTTC	CASSRGVVGAGYGYTF
TRBV5-4	TRBD2	.	TRBJ2-3	TGTGCCAGCAGCTTGGCAAGCGGGAGGCGGGATACGCAGTATTTT	CASSLASGRRDTQYF
TRBV19	.	.	TRBJ2-7	TGTGCCAGTTCTTCGGCACAGGGATCCCACGAGCAGTACTTC	CASSSAQGSHEQYF
TRBV28	.	.	TRBJ2-6	TGTGCCAGCAGTTTTATTCAGGGGGGTGGGGCCAACGTCCTGACTTTC	CASSFIQGGGANVLTF
TRBV6-1	TRBD1	.	TRBJ2-7	TGTGCCAGCAGACCGTCGGACAGGGTAGGCCACGAGCAGTACTTC	CASRPSDRVGHEQYF
TRBV19	.	.	TRBJ2-3	TGTGCCAGTAGTATTCGGGTATCCCAAATCACAGATACGCAGTATTTT	CASSIRVSQITDTQYF
TRBV9	.	.	TRBJ2-6	TGTGCCAGCAGCCGAGATTTGGCTGGGGCCAACGTCCTGACTTTC	CASSRDLAGANVLTF
TRBV11-2	TRBD1	.	TRBJ2-1	TGTGCCAGCAGCTTAAGGACAGGGCCCTCCGAGTCCTACAATGAGCAGTTCTTC	CASSLRTGPSESYNEQFF
TRBV27	.	.	TRBJ1-1	TGTGCCAGCATTCCGTCGGGGGGCACTGAAGCTTTCTTT	CASIPSGGTEAFF
TRBV18	TRBD1	.	TRBJ2-5	TGTGCCAGCTACCCCCGACAGGGGAGCCAAGAGACCCAGTACTTC	CASYPRQGSQETQYF
TRBV7-7	TRBD1	.	TRBJ2-2	TGTGCCAGCAGCTCCGGGACAGGTGCGAACACCGGGGAGCTGTTTTTT	CASSSGTGANTGELFF
TRBV4-2	.	few	TRBJ2-3	TGTGCCAGCAGCCAAGCGGGGGAACCCACAGATACGCAGTATTTT	CASSQAGEPTDTQYF
TRBV29-1	.	.	TRBJ1-1	TGCAGCGCACGACAGGCGAACACTGAAGCTTTCTTT	CSARQANTEAFF
TRBV27	TRBD2	.	TRBJ2-3	TGTGCCAGCGGACTAGACCCACTAGCCAGCACAGATACGCAGTATTTT	CASGLDPLASTDTQYF
TRBV4-1	.	.	TRBJ1-5	TGCGCCAGCAGCCAAGATACTGGGGGGGACAATCAGCCCCAGCATTTT	CASSQDTGGDNQPQHF
TRBV7-2	.	.	TRBJ1-3	TGTGCCAGCAGCCCGCCGGGAAACTCTGGAAACACCATATATTTT	CASSPPGNSGNTIYF
TRBV27	.	.	TRBJ2-1	TGTGCCAGCAGTTGGGGGGGCAACAATGAGCAGTTCTTC	CASSWGGNNEQFF
TRBV28	.	.	TRBJ2-7	TGTGCCAGCAGCTTGGCAACACCAACGGGCTACGAGCAGTACTTC	CASSLATPTGYEQYF
TRBV4-2	TRBD1	.	TRBJ2-6	TGTGCCAGCAGCCAAGCCGGACAGGGGGCTTGGGTTGGGGCCAACGTCCTGACTTTC	CASSQAGQGAWVGANVLTF
TRBV4-3	TRBD2	.	TRBJ2-1	TGCGCCAGCAGCCAAGATCTCGGGACTAGCAGCTACAATGAGCAGTTCTTC	CASSQDLGTSSYNEQFF
TRBV5-1	.	.	TRBJ1-1	TGCGCCAGCAGCACAACAGGGCGGAACACTGAAGCTTTCTTT	CASSTTGRNTEAFF
TRBV19	TRBD2	.	TRBJ2-2	TGTGCCAGTAGTATGTCGGAGACTAGCGGAATGTGGATGGGGGAGCTGTTTTTT	CASSMSETSGMWMGELFF
TRBV6-1	.	.	TRBJ1-3	TGTGCCAGCAAGGAAGCAGGGGCCAACAGAGGAAACACCATATATTTT	CASKEAGANRGNTIYF
TRBV2	.	.	TRBJ2-7	TGTGCCAGCAGTCTAGGTGAGCAGTACTTC	CASSLGEQYF
TRBV30	TRBD2	.	TRBJ2-1	TGTGCCTGGAGTCCCGCGGCTAGCGGGAGGTACAATGAGCAGTTCTTC	CAWSPAASGRYNEQFF
TRBV6-1	.	.	TRBJ2-5	TGTGCCAGCAGACGACAGACCCAAGAGACCCAGTACTTC	CASRRQTQETQYF
TRBV11-2	.	.	TRBJ1-1	TGTGCCAGCAGCCCCCTGAGGGTGAGGAACACTGAAGCTTTCTTT	CASSPLRVRNTEAFF
TRBV7-3	TRBD1	.	TRBJ2-6	TGTGCCAGCAGCTTATCAGGACAGGGAGCTCCGGCAGCTGGGGCCAACGTCCTGACTTTC	CASSLSGQGAPAAGANVLTF
TRBV7-8	TRBD1	.	TRBJ1-4	TGTGCCAGCAGCTTGGGACAGGGTGCAACTAATGAAAAACTGTTTTTT	CASSLGQGATNEKLFF
TRBV5-1	.	few	TRBJ2-3	TGCGCCAGCAGCTTGGACGGGTCCAGCACAGATACGCAGTATTTT	CASSLDGSSTDTQYF
TRBV19	.	.	TRBJ2-5	TGTGCCAGTAGTATAGAGGGGACTCGTCAAGAGACCCAGTACTTC	CASSIEGTRQETQYF
TRBV7-2	TRBD2	.	TRBJ2-7	TGTGCCAGCACCTTGGGCGGGAGGCTCTCCTACGAGCAGTACTTC	CASTLGGRLSYEQYF
TRBV7-2	TRBD1	.	TRBJ1-2	TGTGCCAGCAGCTTAGCCCAGGGGGCGGATGGCTACACCTTC	CASSLAQGADGYTF
TRBV29-1	.	.	TRBJ2-1	TGCAGCGTTGAGGGAGGGGGCTCCTACAATGAGCAGTTCTTC	CSVEGGGSYNEQFF
TRBV12-2	.	.	TRBJ2-7	TGTGCAAGTCGCTTACCTTATCCCGGGACAGGCACCTACGAGCAGTACTTC	CASRLPYPGTGTYEQYF